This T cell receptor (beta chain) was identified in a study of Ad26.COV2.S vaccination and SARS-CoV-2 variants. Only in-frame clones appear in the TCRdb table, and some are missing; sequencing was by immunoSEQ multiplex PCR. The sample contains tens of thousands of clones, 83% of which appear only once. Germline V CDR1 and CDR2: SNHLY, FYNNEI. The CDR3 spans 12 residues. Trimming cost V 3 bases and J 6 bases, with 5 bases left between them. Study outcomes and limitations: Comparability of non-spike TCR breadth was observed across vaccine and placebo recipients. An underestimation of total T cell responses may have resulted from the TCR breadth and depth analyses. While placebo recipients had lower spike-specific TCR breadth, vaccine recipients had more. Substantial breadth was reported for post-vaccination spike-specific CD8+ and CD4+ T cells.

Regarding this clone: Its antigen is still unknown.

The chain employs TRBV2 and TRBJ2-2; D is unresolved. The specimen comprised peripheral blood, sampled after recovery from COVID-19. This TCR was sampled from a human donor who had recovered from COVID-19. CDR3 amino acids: CASSDAPGELFF. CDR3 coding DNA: TGTGCCAGCAGTGACGCCCCCGGGGAGCTGTTTTTT. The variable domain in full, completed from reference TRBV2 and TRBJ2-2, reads EPEVTQTPSHQVTQMGQEVILRCVPISNHLYFYWYRQILGQKVEFLVSFYNNEISEKSEIFDDQFSVERPDGSNFTLKIRSTKLEDSAMYFCASSDAPGELFFGEGSRLTVL.